This TCR beta chain is drawn from a study of blood T cells in healthy people across ages. Study observations and caveats: Long-lived donors had more naive CD4+ cells and higher diversity than aged donors.

This clonotype was recorded a few times. Its antigen is currently unknown. Using a J-beta primer mix together with a sample-barcoded 5' primer, a second PCR was run for about 7 to 12 cycles. TCRdb redid the calling of the 5' RACE reads with MiXCR, one entry per CDR3 protein. Of 1.5 million to 2 million distinct CDR3 sequences in the sample, 49% were seen once. The CDR3 has 17 amino acids. V shed 5 bases, J shed 8 bases, and the junction held 13 bases outside the gene matches. Germline-derived CDR1 and CDR2 are SGHTA and FQGNSA. V gene TRBV7-2 combines with J gene TRBJ1-6; 9 bases fit TRBD1. The source material was blood. The receptor was derived from a woman between 35 and 50 years old in good health. The CDR3 DNA reads TGTGCCAGCAGCATCACGGGACAGGGTATTAGGTATTCACCCCTCCACTTT. The encoded protein is CASSITGQGIRYSPLHF.